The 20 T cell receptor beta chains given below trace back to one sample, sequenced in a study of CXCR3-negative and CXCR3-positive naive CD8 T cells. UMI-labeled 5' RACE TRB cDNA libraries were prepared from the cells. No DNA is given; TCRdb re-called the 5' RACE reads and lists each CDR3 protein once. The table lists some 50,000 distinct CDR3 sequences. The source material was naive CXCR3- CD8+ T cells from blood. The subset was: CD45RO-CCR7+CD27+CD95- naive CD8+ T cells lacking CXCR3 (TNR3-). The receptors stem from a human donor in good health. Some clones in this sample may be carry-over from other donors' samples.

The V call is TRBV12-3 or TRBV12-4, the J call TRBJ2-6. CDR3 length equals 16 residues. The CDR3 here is CASSLVEISGANVLTF.

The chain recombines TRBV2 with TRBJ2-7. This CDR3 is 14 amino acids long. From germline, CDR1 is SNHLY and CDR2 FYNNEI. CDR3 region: CASSEAGVNGKQYF.

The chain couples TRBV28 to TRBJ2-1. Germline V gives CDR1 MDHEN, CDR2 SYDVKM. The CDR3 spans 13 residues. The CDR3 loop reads CASSLGRVNEQFF.

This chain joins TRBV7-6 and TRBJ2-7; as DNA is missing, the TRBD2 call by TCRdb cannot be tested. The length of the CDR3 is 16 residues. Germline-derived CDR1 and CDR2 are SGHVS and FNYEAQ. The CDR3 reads CASSLEVAGGRYEQYF.

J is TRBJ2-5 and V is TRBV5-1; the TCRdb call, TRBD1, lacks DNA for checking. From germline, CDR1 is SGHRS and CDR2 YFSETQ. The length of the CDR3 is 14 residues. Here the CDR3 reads CASSFPGTEETQYF.

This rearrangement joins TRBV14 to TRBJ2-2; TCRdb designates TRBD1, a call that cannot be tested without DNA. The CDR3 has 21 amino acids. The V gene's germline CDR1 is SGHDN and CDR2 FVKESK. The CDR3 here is CASSQGAGGFSHVTVTGELFF.

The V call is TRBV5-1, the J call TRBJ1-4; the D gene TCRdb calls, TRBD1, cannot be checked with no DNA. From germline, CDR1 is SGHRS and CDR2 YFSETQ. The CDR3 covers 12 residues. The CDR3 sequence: CASSSPDTALFF. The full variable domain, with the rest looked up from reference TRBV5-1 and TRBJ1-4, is KAGVTQTPRYLIKTRGQQVTLSCSPISGHRSVSWYQQTPGQGLQFLFEYFSETQRNKGNFPGRFSGRQFSNSRSEMNVSTLELGDSALYLCASSSPDTALFFGSGTQLSVL.

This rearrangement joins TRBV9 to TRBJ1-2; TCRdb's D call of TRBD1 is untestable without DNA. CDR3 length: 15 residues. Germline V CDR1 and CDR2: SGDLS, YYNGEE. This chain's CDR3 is CASSATGTGVGGYTF.

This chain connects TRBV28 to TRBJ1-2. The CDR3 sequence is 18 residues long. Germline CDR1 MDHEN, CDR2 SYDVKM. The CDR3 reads CASIAGFLRTDSNYGYTF.

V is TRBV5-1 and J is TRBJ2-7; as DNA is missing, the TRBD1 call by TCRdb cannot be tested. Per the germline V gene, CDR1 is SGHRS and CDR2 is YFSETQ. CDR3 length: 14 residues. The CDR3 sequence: CASSPGTSAYEQYF.

The CDR3 sequence: CASSSLLRDAVQYF. The chain recombines TRBV7-2 with TRBJ2-7; the D gene TCRdb calls, TRBD1, cannot be checked with no DNA. The CDR3 contains 14 residues. Germline-derived CDR1 and CDR2 are SGHTA and FQGNSA. Using reference TRBV7-2 and TRBJ2-7 for the parts outside the CDR3, the full variable domain is GAGVSQSPSNKVTEKGKDVELRCDPISGHTALYWYRQSLGQGLEFLIYFQGNSAPDKSGLPSDRFSAERTGGSVSTLTIQRTQQEDSAVYLCASSSLLRDAVQYFGPGTRLTVT.

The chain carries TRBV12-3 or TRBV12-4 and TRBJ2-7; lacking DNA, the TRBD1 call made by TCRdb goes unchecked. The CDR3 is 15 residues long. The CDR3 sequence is CASSLDREFPYEQYF.

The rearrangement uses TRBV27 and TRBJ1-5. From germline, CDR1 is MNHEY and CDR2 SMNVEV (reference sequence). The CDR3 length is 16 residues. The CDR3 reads CASSLHEGYSNQPQHF.

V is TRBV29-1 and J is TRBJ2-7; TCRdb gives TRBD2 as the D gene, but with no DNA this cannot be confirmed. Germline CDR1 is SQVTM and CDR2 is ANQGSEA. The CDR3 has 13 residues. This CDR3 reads CSVDLAGSYEQYF.

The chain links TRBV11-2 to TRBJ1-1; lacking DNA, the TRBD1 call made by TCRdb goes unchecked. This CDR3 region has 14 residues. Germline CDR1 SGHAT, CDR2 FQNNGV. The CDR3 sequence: CASSLIGKGTEAFF.

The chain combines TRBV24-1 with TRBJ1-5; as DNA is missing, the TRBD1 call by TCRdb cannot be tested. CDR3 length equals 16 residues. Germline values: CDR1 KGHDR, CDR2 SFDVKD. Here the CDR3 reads CATSDFGTQRSQPQHF.

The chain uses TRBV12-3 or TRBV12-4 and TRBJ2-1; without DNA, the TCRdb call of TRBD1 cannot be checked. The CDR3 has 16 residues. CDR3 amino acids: CASSLPSGEAYNEQFF.

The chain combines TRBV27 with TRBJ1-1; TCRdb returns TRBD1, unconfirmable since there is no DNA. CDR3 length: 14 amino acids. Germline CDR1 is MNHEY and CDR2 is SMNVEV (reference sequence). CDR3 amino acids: CASSLGGPNTEAFF.

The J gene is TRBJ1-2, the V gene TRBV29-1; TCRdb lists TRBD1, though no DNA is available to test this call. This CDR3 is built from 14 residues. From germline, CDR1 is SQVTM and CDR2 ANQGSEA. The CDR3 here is CSVAPGGMAYGYTF.

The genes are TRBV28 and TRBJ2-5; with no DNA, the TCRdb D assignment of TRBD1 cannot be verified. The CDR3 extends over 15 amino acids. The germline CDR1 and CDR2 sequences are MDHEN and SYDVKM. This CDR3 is CASSLWTGGEGTQYF.